The 11 T cell receptor beta chains listed next were all sequenced from one sample in a study of T cell responses to AZD1222 COVID-19 vaccine (dated by TCRdb to about 2021). Libraries were prepared through the immunoSEQ multiplex PCR assay. TCRdb retrieved this table from immuneACCESS and kept in-frame rearrangements only. Not all clones are present; in checked studies, unresolved V genes account for under half, and no reason is known for the remainder. The table for this sample lists about 86,000 clones; roughly 90% of them were counted only once. The top ten constitute roughly 7.2% of the sample. The time point label, read with the paper, signifies: about 28 days (+/-7) after the second vaccine dose. The sequences come from peripheral blood, collected 28 days after the second AZD1222 dose. These TCRs come from an adult who received the AZD1222 COVID-19 vaccine.

The V call is TRBV5-1, the J call TRBJ1-3; D is ambiguous. V was trimmed by 0 bases and J by 0 bases, leaving 4 bases between them. Per the germline V gene, CDR1 is SGHRS and CDR2 is YFSETQ. This CDR3 is built from 14 residues. The DNA of the CDR3 is TGCGCCAGCAGCTTGGGGGGCTCTGGAAACACCATATATTTT. This translates into CASSLGGSGNTIYF.

This clone has only one observation. CDR3 sequence reads: CASSLAGANEQFF. The CDR3 DNA is TGTGCCAGCAGTCTAGCGGGAGCCAATGAGCAGTTCTTC. The chain recombines TRBV6-5 with TRBJ2-1, with 10 bases identical to TRBD2. CDR3 size: 13 residues. V gave up 5 bases and J gave up 6 bases; unmatched junction bases: 1. From germline, CDR1 is MNHEY and CDR2 SVGAGI.

V usage is TRBV5-1 and J usage is TRBJ2-1; 11 positions match TRBD2. Germline V gene data show CDR1 as SGHRS and CDR2 as YFSETQ. The CDR3 spans 15 residues. V trimming: 3 bases; J trimming: 7 bases; junction bases outside the gene matches: 6. CDR3 in amino acids: CASSSLAGVSNEQFF. Written as DNA, the CDR3 is TGCGCCAGCAGCTCACTAGCGGGAGTATCAAATGAGCAGTTCTTC.

The chain uses TRBV11-2 and TRBJ2-1; TRBD1 aligns across 10 bases. The CDR3 runs 14 residues. The germline CDR1 and CDR2 sequences are SGHAT and FQNNGV. J lost 10 bases, V lost 0 bases, and 3 bases had no gene match. CDR3 loop: CASSLELDRGEQFF. CDR3 DNA sequence: TGTGCCAGCAGCTTAGAACTGGACAGGGGGGAGCAGTTCTTC.

The chain is built from TRBV6-4 and TRBJ1-1; the D gene is possibly TRBD1 (6 bases). Germline V gene sequence: CDR1 MRHNA, CDR2 SNTAGT. V was clipped by 4 bases and J by 5 bases, with 11 bases between them. The CDR3 loop spans 13 amino acids. The CDR3 loop reads CASSADRQTEAFF. In DNA, the CDR3 is TGTGCCAGCAGTGCAGACAGGCAGACTGAAGCTTTCTTT.

The count of this clone is one. The chain employs TRBV5-4 and TRBJ1-6, with 9 bases lining up with TRBD1. From germline, CDR1 is SGHNT and CDR2 YYREEE (reference sequence). The CDR3 contains 15 residues. Losses at the gene ends were 3 bases for V and 8 bases for J; bases not matched to a gene: 6. The CDR3 protein is CASSSLGQGDSPLHF. Here the CDR3 DNA reads TGTGCCAGCAGCTCATTGGGACAGGGAGATTCACCCCTCCACTTT.

This clone came up a few times. The genes are TRBV3-1 (or the pseudogene TRBV3-2) and TRBJ2-3; 12 nucleotides match TRBD2. The trim removed 2 bases at V and 3 bases at J, leaving 9 bases unmatched. Germline V gene lookup returns CDR1 LGHDT and CDR2 YNNKEL (reference sequence). The CDR3 sequence is 18 residues long. CDR3 bases: TGTGCCAGCAGCCAAAGTCTAGCGGGAGGGCTCAGAACAGATACGCAGTATTTT. Residues: CASSQSLAGGLRTDTQYF.

This chain uses TRBV19 with TRBJ1-4; D ambiguous. Trimming left V 0 bases short and J 0 bases short, with 14 bases between. The CDR3 spans 18 residues. CDR1 is LNHDA and CDR2 is SQIVND in the germline V gene (reference sequence). The CDR3 DNA reads TGTGCCAGTAGTATAGACAGAAGCATCCGTGCAACTAATGAAAAACTGTTTTTT. It is translated as CASSIDRSIRATNEKLFF.

The chain recombines TRBV7-9 with TRBJ2-3, with 8 bases fitting TRBD2. CDR1 and CDR2 from the germline V gene are SEHNR and FQNEAQ (reference sequence). The junction had 10 bases not matched to a gene; V was cut back by 7 bases and J by 1 base. The CDR3 is 16 amino acids. The CDR3 coding sequence is TGTGCCAGCACCCCAGCGGGAGTAAGGCGCACAGATACGCAGTATTTT. Protein sequence: CASTPAGVRRTDTQYF.

This clone was counted a single time. This chain links TRBV5-4 with TRBJ1-1; D not certain. CDR1 SGHNT and CDR2 YYREEE come from the germline V gene (reference sequence). Trimming pared 4 bases from V and 1 base from J, leaving 8 bases between. The CDR3 is 13 amino acids. The CDR3 sequence: CASSPGGNTEAFF. DNA of the CDR3: TGTGCCAGCAGCCCCGGAGGGAACACTGAAGCTTTCTTT.

V and J are TRBV28 and TRBJ2-5; 10 bases agree with TRBD1. Trimming cost V 4 bases and J 2 bases; bases outside gene matches: 4. Germline V lookup: CDR1 MDHEN, CDR2 SYDVKM. The CDR3 spans 15 residues. The CDR3 DNA sequence: TGTGCCAGCAGTTCAAGGGACAGGGGACAAGAGACCCAGTACTTC. It encodes CASSSRDRGQETQYF.